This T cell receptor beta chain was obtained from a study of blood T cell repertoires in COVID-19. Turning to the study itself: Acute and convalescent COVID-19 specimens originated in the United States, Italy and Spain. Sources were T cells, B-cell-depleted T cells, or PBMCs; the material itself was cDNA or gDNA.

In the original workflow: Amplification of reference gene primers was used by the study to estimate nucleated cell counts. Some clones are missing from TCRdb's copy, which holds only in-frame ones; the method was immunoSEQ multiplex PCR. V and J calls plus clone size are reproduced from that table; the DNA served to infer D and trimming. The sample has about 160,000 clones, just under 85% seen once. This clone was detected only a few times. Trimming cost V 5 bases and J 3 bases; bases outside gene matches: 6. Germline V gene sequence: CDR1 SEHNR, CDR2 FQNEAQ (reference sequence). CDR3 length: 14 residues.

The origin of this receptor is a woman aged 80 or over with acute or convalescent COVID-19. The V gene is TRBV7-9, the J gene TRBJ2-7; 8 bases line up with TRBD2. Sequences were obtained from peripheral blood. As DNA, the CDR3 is TGTGCCAGCAGCCCGGGGGGGAGTTTCTACGAGCAGTACTTC. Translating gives CASSPGGSFYEQYF.